This T cell receptor beta chain emerged from a study of CD8+CD57+ T cells in acquired aplastic anemia. Genomic DNA, serving as template, underwent TCR beta VDJ and CDR3 profiling. MiXCR, applied by TCRdb to the reads, yields one record per CDR3 protein. Among 450,000 to 600,000 distinct CDR3 sequences listed, around a third were seen once. It was patients with CD8+CD57+ cell expansion by flow cytometry who were chosen for sequencing. Germline V lookup: CDR1 LGHDT, CDR2 YNNKEL (reference sequence). The CDR3 spans 12 residues. V gave up 2 bases and J gave up 8 bases, with 7 bases separating them. Sequencing was performed on sorted CD4+, CD8+, or CD8+CD57+ T cells (not recorded which) from PBMCs. The receptor was derived from a human donor with aplastic anemia. The chain combines TRBV3-1 with TRBJ2-1, with D tentatively TRBD2 (5 bases). This CDR3 reads CASSQHGDEQFF. CDR3 sequence (DNA): TGTGCCAGCAGCCAACACGGGGATGAGCAGTTCTTC.